Shown below are 21 T cell receptor beta chains from a single sample sequenced in a study of control samples from healthy donors and cancer patients (dated by TCRdb to the early 2020s). The protocol used for the library was the immunoSEQ multiplex PCR assay. Sourced from immuneACCESS, this table was stored by TCRdb with only in-frame sequences that have V and J called. A share of the clones is absent; for the studies checked, an unresolved V gene accounts for under half, and the remainder has no known explanation. Here the sample has approximately 120,000 clones; approximately 84% occur a single time. The top ten hold under 2% of the sample. Specimen: blood. These receptors all stem from a man between 18 and 29 years old in good health.

The table lists this clone with a few counts. The chain links TRBV19 to TRBJ1-1; D not certain. Germline lookup yields CDR1 LNHDA and CDR2 SQIVND (reference sequence). Trimming took 10 bases from V and 2 from J, leaving 14 bases between them. This CDR3 contains 13 residues. Here the CDR3 DNA reads TGTGCCACCGTCCCCGGGGATAACACTGAAGCTTTCTTT. Translated: CATVPGDNTEAFF.

The genes are TRBV18 and TRBJ1-1, with no clear D. CDR3 size: 15 residues. Germline V gives CDR1 KGHSH, CDR2 LQKENI. Trimming shortened V by 6 bases and J by 2 bases, and 16 bases separated the two germline ends. CDR3 sequence (DNA): TGTGCCAGCTCGATCACGGGGTCGGCCAACACTGAAGCTTTCTTT. This codes for CASSITGSANTEAFF. Based on the CDR3 plus reference TRBV18 and TRBJ1-1, the full variable domain is NAGVMQNPRHLVRRRGQEARLRCSPMKGHSHVYWYRQLPEEGLKFMVYLQKENIIDESGMPKERFSAEFPKEGPSILRIQQVVRGDSAAYFCASSITGSANTEAFFGQGTRLTVV.

V usage is TRBV9 and J usage is TRBJ2-1, with TRBD2 as a possible D gene (6 bases). The CDR3 totals 15 residues. V lost 0 bases and J 2 bases, leaving 9 bases between the germline ends. The germline gives CDR1 SGDLS, CDR2 YYNGEE. The CDR3 nucleotides read TGTGCCAGCAGCGTAGTGGGGGGAGCCTACAATGAGCAGTTCTTC. Encoded protein: CASSVVGGAYNEQFF.

This rearrangement joins TRBV21-1 to TRBJ2-1; no DNA check was done on the table's D call, TRBD2. TRBV21-1 is shown as a pseudogene. The CDR3 runs 14 residues. The DNA for the CDR3 is TGTGCCAGCAAGGGGCGGGAGAGCTACAATGAGCAGTTCTTC. It yields the protein CASKGRESYNEQFF.

The chain combines TRBV19 with TRBJ1-2; D might be TRBD1 (6 bases). V gave up 7 bases and J gave up 5 bases, with 11 bases separating them. The CDR3 is 12 residues long. Per germline, CDR1 LNHDA and CDR2 SQIVND (reference sequence). CDR3 bases: TGTGCCAGTAAAAGGCAGGGGTATGGCTACACCTTC. Encoded protein: CASKRQGYGYTF.

The chain has TRBV3-1 (or the pseudogene TRBV3-2) and TRBJ2-1; 9 bases are a match to TRBD2. The CDR3 is 12 amino acids. The germline V gene encodes CDR1 LGHDT and CDR2 YNNKEL (reference sequence). V gave up 1 base and J gave up 16 bases; unmatched junction bases: 5. Here the CDR3 DNA reads TGTGCCAGCAGCCAAGTGGGACTAGCATCATTCTTC. This translates into CASSQVGLASFF.

V gene TRBV6-5 combines with J gene TRBJ1-1; D may be TRBD1 (6 bases). Trimming cost V 6 bases and J 5 bases, with 19 bases left between them. This CDR3 has 15 amino acids. CDR1 and CDR2 (germline): MNHEY, SVGAGI. In nucleotides, the CDR3 is TGTGCCAGCAGGAGGACAGCGAGTATAGGAACTGAAGCTTTCTTT. Translating it yields CASRRTASIGTEAFF.

The V gene is TRBV3-1 (or the pseudogene TRBV3-2), the J gene TRBJ2-7; unclear D gene. Germline V CDR1 and CDR2: LGHDT, YNNKEL (reference sequence). The ends were cut back, 4 bases at V and 5 bases at J, with 15 bases in the middle. There are 14 residues in the CDR3. CDR3 coding DNA: TGTGCCAGCAGCCGAATAGAAGTCCCCCACGAGCAGTACTTC. Amino acids: CASSRIEVPHEQYF.

The chain recombines TRBV27 with TRBJ1-2, with a weak D call TRBD1 (6 bases). This CDR3 comprises 13 residues. Germline V gene sequence: CDR1 MNHEY, CDR2 SMNVEV (reference sequence). V shed 5 bases and J shed 1 base, with 8 bases lying between them. CDR3 sequence: CASSLQGNYGYTF. DNA of the CDR3: TGTGCCAGCAGTCTACAGGGTAACTATGGCTACACCTTC.

This chain uses TRBV7-9 with TRBJ1-4; D is uncertain. Deletions cut 2 bases from V and 0 bases from J, with 13 bases between. CDR1 and CDR2 from the germline V gene are SEHNR and FQNEAQ (reference sequence). The length of the CDR3 is 17 residues. The CDR3 sequence is CASSLNAQKATNEKLFF. Here the CDR3 DNA reads TGTGCCAGCAGCTTAAATGCGCAGAAAGCAACTAATGAAAAACTGTTTTTT.

The chain recombines TRBV7-3 with TRBJ1-1; D gene unclear. This CDR3 has 14 residues. V was cut by 0 bases and J by 1 base, with 6 bases left in between. The germline CDR1 and CDR2 sequences are SGHTA and FQGTGA. CDR3 in amino acids: CASSLTGRNTEAFF. CDR3 nucleotide sequence: TGTGCCAGCAGCTTAACAGGGAGGAACACTGAAGCTTTCTTT.

The chain combines TRBV9 with TRBJ2-1; D not resolved. Deletions cut 0 bases from V and 0 bases from J, with 7 bases between. Per germline, CDR1 SGDLS and CDR2 YYNGEE. CDR3 length: 15 residues. As DNA, the CDR3 is TGTGCCAGCAGCGTAGAGGCTGGCTCCTACAATGAGCAGTTCTTC. It specifies CASSVEAGSYNEQFF.

Of note for this clone: Other DNA sequences in this specimen translate into the identical CDR3. The chain couples TRBV5-6 to TRBJ2-1; 8 bases line up with TRBD2. Unmatched junction bases numbered 3, after V lost 1 base and J lost 0 bases. The CDR3 has 16 amino acids. Germline V lookup: CDR1 SGHDT, CDR2 YYEEEE. CDR3 amino acids: CASSLYSGNSYNEQFF. In DNA form, the CDR3 reads TGTGCCAGCAGCTTGTATAGCGGGAACTCCTACAATGAGCAGTTCTTC. Complete variable domain (other parts from reference TRBV5-6 and TRBJ2-1): DAGVTQSPTHLIKTRGQQVTLRCSPKSGHDTVSWYQQALGQGPQFIFQYYEEEERQRGNFPDRFSGHQFPNYSSELNVNALLLGDSALYLCASSLYSGNSYNEQFFGPGTRLTVL.

This chain connects TRBV7-9 to TRBJ1-6; tentative D call: TRBD1 (6 bases). CDR3 length: 14 amino acids. With 5 bases removed from V and 10 bases from J, the gap between germline ends came to 15 bases. The V gene's germline CDR1 is SEHNR and CDR2 FQNEAQ (reference sequence). The CDR3 DNA reads TGTGCCAGCAGCCCGGGGTCAGGGGCCTCACCCCTCCACTTT. Its protein product is CASSPGSGASPLHF.

The gene calls are TRBV2 and TRBJ1-2; D is unresolved. V was pared by 7 bases and J by 4 bases, with 13 bases between. Germline CDR1 is SNHLY and CDR2 is FYNNEI. This CDR3 region has 13 residues. Here the CDR3 reads CASKWQVLYGYTF. The CDR3 nucleotides are TGTGCCAGCAAATGGCAGGTCCTCTATGGCTACACCTTC.

This clone was seen a single time. This chain connects TRBV11-2 to TRBJ2-6; D is ambiguous. This CDR3 has 16 amino acids. The V and J ends lost 3 bases and 0 bases respectively, with 9 bases between them. The germline gives CDR1 SGHAT, CDR2 FQNNGV. CDR3 in amino acids: CASSLFPPSGANVLTF. For the CDR3, the DNA is TGTGCCAGCAGCTTGTTTCCCCCCTCTGGGGCCAACGTCCTGACTTTC.

This rearrangement joins TRBV6-6 to TRBJ2-3; weak D call: TRBD2 (5 bases). CDR1 is MNHNY and CDR2 is SVGAGI in the germline V gene (reference sequence). This CDR3 spans 16 amino acids. V shed 6 bases and J shed 4 bases, with 20 bases lying between them. CDR3 sequence: CASSTRAVGRADTQYF. The CDR3 region has the DNA TGTGCCAGCAGCACCCGAGCGGTAGGGCGGGCAGATACGCAGTATTTT.

This chain links TRBV10-3 with TRBJ2-5; 8 bases line up with TRBD2. The CDR3 is 13 residues long. Per germline, CDR1 ENHRY and CDR2 SYGVKD. Germline trimming cut 10 bases from V and 4 bases from J; bases unmatched to any gene: 8. The CDR3 loop reads CATSPAGVETQYF. The CDR3 nucleotides are TGTGCCACCTCCCCAGCGGGAGTAGAGACCCAGTACTTC.

This chain joins TRBV6-5 and TRBJ2-1; 9 bases agree with TRBD1. From germline, CDR1 is MNHEY and CDR2 SVGAGI. The V gene end was trimmed by 3 bases and the J gene end by 2 bases; junction bases not matched to a gene: 2. The CDR3 is made up of 15 amino acids. The CDR3 is CASSYGDRAYNEQFF. The CDR3 coding sequence is TGTGCCAGCAGTTATGGGGACAGGGCCTACAATGAGCAGTTCTTC.

The chain links TRBV9 to TRBJ2-2, with D unclear. V lost 0 bases and J lost 5, with 5 bases in between. This CDR3 spans 13 amino acids. In germline, CDR1 is SGDLS, CDR2 YYNGEE. CDR3 sequence: CASSVVSTGELFF. CDR3 DNA sequence: TGTGCCAGCAGCGTAGTTAGTACCGGGGAGCTGTTTTTT.

The J gene is TRBJ2-5, the V gene TRBV15; TRBD1 might be the D (6 bases). Trimming took off 0 bases at V and 5 bases at J, with 16 bases between the two ends. CDR3 size: 16 residues. The germline V gene has CDR1 LNHNV and CDR2 YYDKDF (reference sequence). The CDR3 DNA sequence: TGTGCCACCAGCAGAGATCTGGACAGTGTTAGGGAGACCCAGTACTTC. This encodes CATSRDLDSVRETQYF.